This is a list of T cell receptor beta chains from one sample in a study of T cells after yellow fever vaccination. One entry per CDR3 protein, called by TCRdb with MiXCR from the 5' RACE reads. The sample contains approximately 300,000 distinct CDR3 sequences, over 8.5% of which appear only once. The sample consisted of CD4+ T cells sorted from PBMCs, taken 45 days after the yellow fever booster vaccination. Receptors were obtained from a man aged 18 to 30 who received the YFV17D yellow fever vaccine. The CDR3 runs from the conserved cysteine through the conserved F or W.

CDR3 protein	J gene	V gene
CAILLGGETQYF	TRBJ2-5	TRBV6-1
CASSLSSGGDLTDTQYF	TRBJ2-3	TRBV7-9
CASSYSGRANTEAFF	TRBJ1-1	TRBV6-5
CASSQEGHLGTGTDTQYF	TRBJ2-3	TRBV4-3
CASSLLESTGELFF	TRBJ2-2	TRBV7-8
CSAPSAGGYEQYF	TRBJ2-7	TRBV20-1
CASSVGPGRAGQFF	TRBJ2-1	TRBV9
CASSQASGGTDTQYF	TRBJ2-3	TRBV4-2
CATSRTTGSRETQYF	TRBJ2-5	TRBV15
CASSHLGRGKNTEAFF	TRBJ1-1	TRBV4-1
CASSYSGGEGTGELFF	TRBJ2-2	TRBV6-5
CSAKGGTEAFF	TRBJ1-1	TRBV20-1
CASGVAETQYF	TRBJ2-5	TRBV2
CASSLSATEAFF	TRBJ1-1	TRBV12-3/TRBV12-4
CASSLDRGNQPQHF	TRBJ1-5	TRBV11-2
CASSPGTGVSTEAFF	TRBJ1-1	TRBV5-1
CSVEGTGFTDTQYF	TRBJ2-3	TRBV29-1
CASSHSVSGGAPDTQYF	TRBJ2-3	TRBV7-3
CASRLPGQGQETQYF	TRBJ2-5	TRBV28
CASSWGGGNQPQHF	TRBJ1-5	TRBV14
CASRERVMDTQYF	TRBJ2-3	TRBV6-5
CASSQEAGRGSNQPQHF	TRBJ1-5	TRBV4-3
CSATLAEVKIQETQYF	TRBJ2-5	TRBV20-1
CASLDRGNTGELFF	TRBJ2-2	TRBV16
CASSSGTGQETQYF	TRBJ2-5	TRBV5-1
CASSLRRGYGYTF	TRBJ1-2	TRBV12-3/TRBV12-4
CASSGPSAYQPQHF	TRBJ1-5	TRBV2
CASSFGGAGKDTQYF	TRBJ2-3	TRBV5-4
CASSLASRRDTQYF	TRBJ2-3	TRBV7-9
CASSFSTGRGGELFF	TRBJ2-2	TRBV12-3/TRBV12-4
CASSRGQGVIDEQYF	TRBJ2-7	TRBV11-1
CAISESKGLGPGANVLTF	TRBJ2-6	TRBV10-3
CARTDRGVNGELFF	TRBJ2-2	TRBV6-6
CASTDRRTGGQIF	TRBJ2-7	TRBV12-3/TRBV12-4
CASSLGLSYNNIQYF	TRBJ2-4	TRBV7-2
CASSPARGRGYGYTF	TRBJ1-2	TRBV3-1
CASSLNRERYGYTF	TRBJ1-2	TRBV7-9
CAWSVPGRLSYEQYF	TRBJ2-7	TRBV30
CASSLEVASGGAGELFF	TRBJ2-2	TRBV11-2
CACTYGWTGLAGDTQYF	TRBJ2-3	TRBV5-1
CASSFVGGQGNIQYF	TRBJ2-4	TRBV11-2
CASSANSEAFF	TRBJ1-1	TRBV6-2/TRBV6-3
CASSLEQGAYGYTF	TRBJ1-2	TRBV12-3/TRBV12-4
CASSTNGRGGTDTQYF	TRBJ2-3	TRBV19
CASREGGGPYGYTF	TRBJ1-2	TRBV5-1
CASSSGGRKTDTQYF	TRBJ2-3	TRBV7-3
CASSRGDSGIRVEQFF	TRBJ2-1	TRBV4-2
CASSSQGSDEQFF	TRBJ2-1	TRBV7-2
CASSSGLAGGENIQYF	TRBJ2-4	TRBV13
CASSLSRQGGETQYF	TRBJ2-5	TRBV27
CASSLRASSHYEQYF	TRBJ2-7	TRBV7-2
CASSFRPPDSTDTQYF	TRBJ2-3	TRBV5-1
CASSLVPLAGGLYNEQFF	TRBJ2-1	TRBV7-3
CASQGVLTDTQYF	TRBJ2-3	TRBV10-1